Sequencing of this TCR beta chain was carried out in a study of PD-1 blockade in classical Hodgkin lymphoma. The study's findings and limits: CD4+ TCR diversity rose significantly by C4D1, and CD8+ TCR diversity did not. Undefined causes, possibly disease activity or prior therapy, underlie the repertoire differences. Complete responders had baseline diversity similar to newly diagnosed patients.

Method: immunoSEQ multiplex PCR; TCRdb's copy keeps in-frame clones and lacks some. The sample gives some 30,000 clones, around 72% of which show up once; approximately 3.5% is in the top ten. The time point: cycle 4 day 1 (C4D1), after less than 7 weeks of nivolumab. Following autologous stem cell transplantation, relapse occurred in every patient, and exposure to brentuximab vedotin varied. With respect to this clone: Its target is not known.

Source: peripheral blood mononuclear cells (PBMCs), taken before the fourth cycle of nivolumab. The clonotype was recovered from a human donor with classical Hodgkin lymphoma.

DNA for the CDR3: TGTGCCAGCCTCGCACAGGGAACTTCACCCCTCCACTTT. This encodes CASLAQGTSPLHF. The V gene is TRBV28, the J gene TRBJ1-6, with D possibly being TRBD1 (6 bases). Germline assignment: CDR1 MDHEN and CDR2 SYDVKM. Trimming removed 8 bases from V and 9 bases from J, with 14 bases in between. CDR3 length: 13 residues.